Each of the 24 T cell receptor beta chains below was sequenced from the same sample in a study of T cell changes during pregnancy in multiple sclerosis. The table came from immunoSEQ multiplex PCR; TCRdb's copy has only in-frame clones and leaves some out. This sample has 50,000 to 65,000 clones, with almost 95% found just once. Sequenced here: peripheral blood, sampled in the first trimester of pregnancy. The receptor set was obtained from a female donor with multiple sclerosis, enrolled in a pregnancy study.

The chain employs TRBV25-1 and TRBJ1-1; maybe TRBD1 (5 bases). The V gene's germline CDR1 is MGHDK and CDR2 SYGVNS. CDR3 length: 13 residues. V was shortened by 4 bases and J by 7 bases, with 13 bases between the two germline ends. CDR3 loop: CASSVNVGGEAFF. CDR3 nucleotides: TGTGCCAGCAGTGTCAATGTCGGGGGTGAAGCTTTCTTT.

Concerning this clone itself: One end of the junction is discordant with germline, which a read error may explain. The rearrangement links TRBV19 to TRBJ2-2; a possible D gene is TRBD2 (6 bases). The germline V gene encodes CDR1 LNHDA and CDR2 SQIVND (reference sequence). This CDR3 has 13 amino acids. As DNA, the CDR3 is TGTGCCAGTAGTCTCCCGGGTCCGGGGGAGCTATTTTTT. Its protein is CASSLPGPGELFF.

The genes are TRBV2 and TRBJ2-7; 9 nucleotides line up with TRBD2. This CDR3 has 16 amino acids. J gave up 1 base and V 7 bases, and 11 bases lay outside the gene matches. The germline V gene encodes CDR1 SNHLY and CDR2 FYNNEI. CDR3 sequence (DNA): TGTGCCAGCACCACCAGAGGTAGCGGGGGTTCCTACGAGCAGTACTTC. Translating it yields CASTTRGSGGSYEQYF. The variable domain in full, with the rest retrieved from reference TRBV2 and TRBJ2-7, is EPEVTQTPSHQVTQMGQEVILRCVPISNHLYFYWYRQILGQKVEFLVSFYNNEISEKSEIFDDQFSVERPDGSNFTLKIRSTKLEDSAMYFCASTTRGSGGSYEQYFGPGTRLTVT.

The rearrangement joins TRBV10-3 to TRBJ2-3; weak D call: TRBD1 (5 bases). Germline assignment: CDR1 ENHRY and CDR2 SYGVKD. The CDR3 length is 16 residues. V was pared by 2 bases and J by 0 bases, with 12 bases between. The CDR3 is CAISEIGASSTDTQYF. As DNA, the CDR3 is TGTGCCATCAGTGAGATTGGGGCCTCTAGCACAGATACGCAGTATTTT.

The chain carries TRBV30 and TRBJ1-1; 10 nucleotides line up with TRBD1. Germline trimming cut 1 base from V and 4 bases from J; bases unmatched to any gene: 6. This CDR3 contains 15 residues. Looked up from germline, CDR1 is GTSNPN and CDR2 is SVGIG (reference sequence). The CDR3 DNA follows: TGTGCCTGGAGTGACGACAGGGGGCAGGTCACTGAAGCTTTCTTT. Amino acid sequence: CAWSDDRGQVTEAFF.

This clone was found once. V is TRBV15 and J is TRBJ2-2, with D possibly matching TRBD2 (6 bases). From germline, CDR1 is LNHNV and CDR2 YYDKDF (reference sequence). Trimming stripped 3 bases from V and 1 base from J, with 6 bases between. The CDR3 has 14 residues. The CDR3 sequence is CATSRRGNTGELFF. CDR3 in DNA: TGTGCCACCAGCAGGCGGGGGAACACCGGGGAGCTGTTTTTT.

The chain recombines TRBV4-2 with TRBJ1-4; 10 nucleotides match TRBD1. The CDR3 runs 15 residues. Germline V gene sequence: CDR1 LGHNA, CDR2 YNFKEQ. The trim removed 3 bases at V and 7 bases at J, leaving 5 bases unmatched. The CDR3 nucleotides read TGTGCCAGCAGCCAGCAGACAGGGGGCCTTGAAAAACTGTTTTTT. As protein: CASSQQTGGLEKLFF.

The J gene is TRBJ1-1, the V gene TRBV6-5; tentative D call: TRBD1 (6 bases). The CDR3 is 13 residues long. CDR1 is MNHEY, CDR2 SVGAGI, per germline. V was cut by 8 bases and J by 1 base, with 11 bases left in between. The CDR3 sequence is CASLQGSNTEAFF. The CDR3 DNA reads as TGTGCCAGCCTACAGGGATCGAACACTGAAGCTTTCTTT.

The rearrangement links TRBV27 to TRBJ1-1; weak D call: TRBD1 (5 bases). The germline CDR1 and CDR2 sequences are MNHEY and SMNVEV (reference sequence). The V and J ends lost 0 bases and 5 bases respectively, with 10 bases between them. The CDR3 spans 14 residues. The CDR3 coding sequence is TGTGCCAGCAGTTTATCGGGGGAGGGGACTGAAGCTTTCTTT. It is translated as CASSLSGEGTEAFF.

This chain uses TRBV6-1 with TRBJ2-7; 7 bases line up with TRBD1. CDR3 length equals 15 residues. Per the germline V gene, CDR1 is MNHNS and CDR2 is SASEGT. V was clipped by 2 bases and J by 7 bases; unmatched bases: 11. The CDR3 protein is CASSELRGTASEQYF. CDR3 DNA: TGTGCCAGCAGTGAATTAAGGGGGACAGCTTCGGAGCAGTACTTC.

This clone turned up a few times. This chain links TRBV7-3 with TRBJ1-1, with D possibly TRBD1 on 5 matching bases. Per the germline V gene, CDR1 is SGHTA and CDR2 is FQGTGA. The CDR3 is made up of 13 amino acids. Trimming took 4 bases from V and 0 from J, leaving 6 bases between them. The CDR3 region is CASSSQVNTEAFF. CDR3 DNA sequence: TGTGCCAGCAGCTCACAGGTGAACACTGAAGCTTTCTTT.

The chain combines TRBV9 with TRBJ2-3; tentative D call: TRBD2 (7 bases). The CDR3 extends over 14 amino acids. V was pared by 4 bases and J by 4 bases, with 13 bases between. Germline assignment: CDR1 SGDLS and CDR2 YYNGEE. This CDR3 is CASSKTGRADTQYF. CDR3 DNA: TGTGCCAGCAGCAAAACAGGGAGGGCAGATACGCAGTATTTT.

The chain is built from TRBV4-3 and TRBJ2-7; 11 bases are shared with TRBD1. The CDR3 runs to 15 residues. V trimming: 1 base; J trimming: 2 bases; junction bases outside the gene matches: 1. Germline values: CDR1 LGHNA, CDR2 YSLEER. The CDR3 DNA reads TGCGCCAGCAGCCAAGGGACAGGGGGCCCCTACGAGCAGTACTTC. This sequence encodes CASSQGTGGPYEQYF.

This rearrangement joins TRBV9 to TRBJ2-7; TRBD2 aligns across 12 bases. J lost 3 bases, V lost 0 bases, and 1 base had no gene match. Germline V lookup: CDR1 SGDLS, CDR2 YYNGEE. The length of the CDR3 is 15 residues. The CDR3 protein is CASSVGTSGDYEQYF. The CDR3 DNA follows: TGTGCCAGCAGCGTAGGGACTAGCGGGGACTACGAGCAGTACTTC. The entire variable domain, with the rest obtained from reference TRBV9 and TRBJ2-7, is as follows: DSGVTQTPKHLITATGQRVTLRCSPRSGDLSVYWYQQSLDQGLQFLIQYYNGEERAKGNILERFSAQQFPDLHSELNLSSLELGDSALYFCASSVGTSGDYEQYFGPGTRLTVT.

DNA of the CDR3: TGTGCCAGTAGCCATCTGGGGACTCTTGGAAACACCATATATTTT. This encodes CASSHLGTLGNTIYF. The J gene is TRBJ1-3, the V gene TRBV19, with a possible D match to TRBD1 (5 bases). Trimming took off 6 bases at V and 3 bases at J, with 15 bases between the two ends. The CDR3 sequence is 15 residues long. In germline, CDR1 is LNHDA, CDR2 SQIVND (reference sequence).

V usage is TRBV7-2 and J usage is TRBJ1-2, with TRBD1 matching over 8 bases. This CDR3 comprises 15 residues. V lost 10 bases, J lost 8 bases, and 18 bases stayed unmatched. Per germline, CDR1 SGHTA and CDR2 FQGNSA. CDR3 protein: CAISSLPGQASGYTF. The CDR3 DNA reads TGTGCCATCTCCTCTCTCCCGGGACAGGCGTCGGGCTACACCTTC.

V is TRBV7-3 and J is TRBJ2-1; 12 positions agree with TRBD2. The J segment lost 2 bases and the V segment lost 3 bases, leaving 11 bases of the junction unmatched. Germline loops: CDR1 SGHTA, CDR2 FQGTGA. The CDR3 is 19 residues long. The CDR3 here is CASSLSTSGGRSAYNEQFF. CDR3 in DNA: TGTGCCAGCAGCTTGTCTACTAGCGGGGGGCGATCCGCCTACAATGAGCAGTTCTTC.

The rearrangement joins TRBV11-2 to TRBJ1-1; D not resolved. V was clipped by 1 base and J by 4 bases, with 10 bases between them. The CDR3 is 14 amino acids. The germline V gene has CDR1 SGHAT and CDR2 FQNNGV. The CDR3 DNA is TGTGCCAGCAGCTTAGCTCCGAGAGGCACTGAAGCTTTCTTT. This translates into CASSLAPRGTEAFF. The variable domain in full, with the rest retrieved from reference TRBV11-2 and TRBJ1-1, is EAGVAQSPRYKIIEKRQSVAFWCNPISGHATLYWYQQILGQGPKLLIQFQNNGVVDDSQLPKDRFSAERLKGVDSTLKIQPAKLEDSAVYLCASSLAPRGTEAFFGQGTRLTVV.

This chain links TRBV4-1 with TRBJ1-4; 9 bases are shared with TRBD1. Germline V lookup: CDR1 MGHRA, CDR2 YSYEKL. This CDR3 has 17 residues. V gave up 5 bases and J gave up 3 bases; unmatched junction bases: 10. CDR3 sequence: CASSSRDRVYSNEKLFF. CDR3 in DNA: TGCGCCAGCAGCTCCCGGGACAGGGTCTATTCTAATGAAAAACTGTTTTTT.

V gene TRBV27 combines with J gene TRBJ2-7; TRBD1 aligns across 9 bases. Germline CDR1 and CDR2: MNHEY and SMNVEV (reference sequence). This CDR3 contains 14 residues. V dropped 8 bases and J dropped 2; count of bases not matched to a gene: 7. The CDR3 spells CASSLGQGPYEQYF. The CDR3, as DNA: TGTGCCAGCTCTTTGGGACAGGGCCCCTACGAGCAGTACTTC.

The chain carries TRBV21-1 and TRBJ2-7; the tabulated D call, TRBD1, remains unverified against the DNA. TRBV21-1 is a pseudogene locus. This CDR3 has 16 residues. CDR3 coding DNA: TGTGCCAGCCCTAAAAAGGGGGCTGCCGCAAGTAGGGAGCAGTACTTC. Protein product: CASPKKGAAASREQYF.

V usage is TRBV20-1 and J usage is TRBJ2-5, with D unclear. The germline CDR1 and CDR2 sequences are DFQATT and SNEGSKA (reference sequence). The V end lost 4 bases, the J end lost 5 bases, and 8 bases lay between the germline ends. CDR3 length equals 11 residues. CDR3 nucleotide sequence: TGCAGTGCTACCCAGTCTGAGACCCAGTACTTC. This gives the protein CSATQSETQYF.

The chain uses TRBV19 and TRBJ2-3; D gene uncertain. The germline V and J ends were trimmed by 3 bases and 2 bases, with 6 bases remaining between them. The CDR3 loop spans 13 amino acids. Germline-derived CDR1 and CDR2 are LNHDA and SQIVND (reference sequence). The CDR3 coding sequence is TGTGCCAGTAGTATTCTAAACACAGATACGCAGTATTTT. It translates to CASSILNTDTQYF.

This clone came up a few times. Different DNA sequences within this sample yield the same CDR3. The chain recombines TRBV7-2 with TRBJ1-5; TRBD1 matches 9 bases. The germline V gene encodes CDR1 SGHTA and CDR2 FQGNSA. The CDR3 totals 14 residues. With V trimmed by 5 bases and J by 7 bases, 6 bases remained unmatched. The chain's CDR3 is CASSSRQGGQPQHF. The CDR3 coding sequence is TGTGCCAGCAGCAGCCGACAGGGGGGGCAGCCCCAGCATTTT.